This T cell receptor beta chain was recorded in a study of cytomegalovirus exposure and HLA in healthy donors. The study, taken as a whole, reports: Several of the most significant clusters were apparently associated with common viral pathogens in a later analysis. In a later analysis, at a false discovery rate of 0.05, some 17,000 TCR beta sequences were associated with HLA alleles. As was reported, the HLA-A and HLA-B alleles of most subjects were accurately predicted from TCR beta sequences. Some V segments could not be told apart, so they were left out, TRBV6-2 and TRBV6-3 among them.

Concerning this clone: No antigen is known for it.

V lost 8 bases and J lost 2, with 16 bases in between. Per germline, CDR1 MNHEY and CDR2 SMNVEV (reference sequence). The CDR3 has 14 residues. PCR primers comprised 60 Vbeta and 13 Jbeta primers. This table comes from immunoSEQ multiplex PCR, and its TCRdb copy is limited to in-frame clones, with some not included. The sample yields nearly 110,000 clones, roughly 82% seen once. V is TRBV27 and J is TRBJ2-7; TRBD1 might be the D (6 bases). Material: PBMCs. The origin of this receptor is a male donor in good health and CMV-seronegative. DNA for the CDR3: TGTGCCAGCTCATCGGGACAAACAACCTACGAGCAGTACTTC. Its protein is CASSSGQTTYEQYF.